These 31 T cell receptor beta chains were sequenced from one sample in a study of PD-1 blockade in classical Hodgkin lymphoma. All patients relapsed after autologous stem cell transplantation, and brentuximab vedotin exposure varied. TCRdb's table, derived via immunoSEQ multiplex PCR, lists solely in-frame clones and lacks some. The sample contains some 45,000 clones, approximately 91% of which appear only once. The starting material was peripheral blood mononuclear cells (PBMCs), obtained at baseline. The receptors originated from a human donor with classical Hodgkin lymphoma.

J is TRBJ2-1 and V is TRBV2; D uncertain. The germline V and J ends were trimmed by 1 base and 7 bases, with 5 bases remaining between them. The CDR3 is 12 residues long. Germline V gene lookup returns CDR1 SNHLY and CDR2 FYNNEI. The CDR3 DNA is TGTGCCAGCAGTGAAGGAAGGAATGAGCAGTTCTTC. Translated, it gives CASSEGRNEQFF. The entire variable domain, with the rest obtained from reference TRBV2 and TRBJ2-1, is as follows: EPEVTQTPSHQVTQMGQEVILRCVPISNHLYFYWYRQILGQKVEFLVSFYNNEISEKSEIFDDQFSVERPDGSNFTLKIRSTKLEDSAMYFCASSEGRNEQFFGPGTRLTVL.

V usage is TRBV6-1 and J usage is TRBJ1-2, with 9 bases matching TRBD1. This CDR3 spans 12 amino acids. Trimming at V came to 6 bases and at J to 13 bases, leaving 9 bases not matched to a gene. Looked up from germline, CDR1 is MNHNS and CDR2 is SASEGT. The CDR3 nucleotides read TGTGCCAGCAGGGGAGGGGGACAGGGTTTCACCTTC. Translating it yields CASRGGGQGFTF.

The CDR3 here is CASSLGEGLDEKLFF. DNA of the CDR3: TGTGCCAGCAGCTTAGGAGAGGGATTGGATGAAAAACTGTTTTTT. The chain couples TRBV7-9 to TRBJ1-4; no clear D gene. V was cut by 1 base and J by 6 bases, with 12 bases left in between. Per germline, CDR1 SEHNR and CDR2 FQNEAQ (reference sequence). The CDR3 consists of 15 residues.

This chain uses TRBV7-2 with TRBJ2-7; D tentatively fits TRBD1 or TRBD2 (5 bases each). CDR3 size: 14 residues. V shed 5 bases and J shed 5 bases, with 16 bases lying between them. The germline CDR1 and CDR2 sequences are SGHTA and FQGNSA. The CDR3 region has the DNA TGTGCCAGCAGCCGGGGACGGATTTTGGACGAGCAGTACTTC. Translated: CASSRGRILDEQYF.

The chain links TRBV5-4 to TRBJ2-7; D unresolved. This CDR3 comprises 13 residues. With 4 bases removed from V and 7 bases from J, the gap between germline ends came to 15 bases. Germline loops: CDR1 SGHNT, CDR2 YYREEE (reference sequence). CDR3 nucleotides: TGTGCCAGCAGCCCCTCGTCGGTGGGGGAGCAGTACTTC. Translating gives CASSPSSVGEQYF.

The genes are TRBV7-9 and TRBJ2-6, with D tentatively TRBD1 (6 bases). The CDR3 contains 16 residues. CDR1 and CDR2 (germline): SEHNR, FQNEAQ (reference sequence). Between the trimmed V and J ends, which lost 3 bases and 0 bases, there was a span of 9 bases. As DNA, the CDR3 is TGTGCCAGCAGCTTGGACAGTAACTCTGGGGCCAACGTCCTGACTTTC. Protein product: CASSLDSNSGANVLTF.

The chain links TRBV6-5 to TRBJ1-1; TRBD1 aligns across 7 bases. Germline assignment: CDR1 MNHEY and CDR2 SVGAGI. V trimming: 5 bases; J trimming: 0 bases; junction bases outside the gene matches: 3. The CDR3 contains 14 residues. The CDR3 DNA is TGTGCCAGCAGTACCGGGACAGTGAACACTGAAGCTTTCTTT. Translated: CASSTGTVNTEAFF.

The chain recombines TRBV9 with TRBJ2-3; TRBD2 is a possible D gene (5 bases). The germline V and J ends were trimmed by 0 bases and 6 bases, with 8 bases remaining between them. This CDR3 is 13 amino acids long. Germline loops: CDR1 SGDLS, CDR2 YYNGEE. CDR3 nucleotides: TGTGCCAGCAGCGTAGGGACTCCGGATACGCAGTATTTT. Residues: CASSVGTPDTQYF. Full variable domain (missing parts from reference TRBV9 and TRBJ2-3): DSGVTQTPKHLITATGQRVTLRCSPRSGDLSVYWYQQSLDQGLQFLIQYYNGEERAKGNILERFSAQQFPDLHSELNLSSLELGDSALYFCASSVGTPDTQYFGPGTRLTVL.

This clone was detected only once. The chain carries TRBV5-1 and TRBJ2-7, with D uncertain. Trimming removed 4 bases from V and 1 base from J, with 6 bases in between. CDR1 is SGHRS, CDR2 YFSETQ, per germline. The CDR3 length is 12 residues. CDR3 bases: TGCGCCAGCAGCATTGGGTCCTACGAGCAGTACTTC. Residues: CASSIGSYEQYF.

The J gene is TRBJ2-7, the V gene TRBV5-1, with a weak D call TRBD2 (6 bases). Germline CDR1 is SGHRS and CDR2 is YFSETQ. The length of the CDR3 is 14 residues. V was trimmed by 6 bases and J by 3 bases, leaving 16 bases between them. CDR3: CASNAAGLNYEQYF. The DNA of the CDR3 is TGCGCCAGCAATGCGGCGGGACTCAACTACGAGCAGTACTTC.

V gene TRBV5-1 combines with J gene TRBJ2-7; tentatively, D is TRBD2 (5 bases). Per germline, CDR1 SGHRS and CDR2 YFSETQ. Trimming shortened V by 2 bases and J by 2 bases, and 8 bases separated the two germline ends. The CDR3 runs 13 residues. The CDR3 spells CASSFGETYEQYF. The DNA of the CDR3 is TGCGCCAGCAGCTTCGGGGAGACCTACGAGCAGTACTTC.

This clone was detected a few times. The V call is TRBV7-9, the J call TRBJ2-2; TRBD2 matches 7 bases. CDR3 length: 15 residues. Germline V gene sequence: CDR1 SEHNR, CDR2 FQNEAQ (reference sequence). The ends lost 4 bases at V and 4 bases at J; junction bases unmatched: 6. The CDR3 reads CASSSRTSSTGELFF. The DNA of the CDR3 is TGTGCCAGCAGCTCCCGGACTAGTAGCACCGGGGAGCTGTTTTTT.

The V and J genes are TRBV7-2 and TRBJ1-5, with TRBD1 matching over 9 bases. With V trimmed by 4 bases and J by 7 bases, 5 bases remained unmatched. Germline values: CDR1 SGHTA, CDR2 FQGNSA. The length of the CDR3 is 14 residues. This chain's CDR3 is CASSYGQGSQPQHF. DNA of the CDR3: TGTGCCAGCAGCTACGGACAGGGGTCCCAGCCCCAGCATTTT.

V is TRBV5-1 and J is TRBJ2-7, with D possibly being TRBD2 (6 bases). The CDR3 is made up of 15 amino acids. The germline V gene has CDR1 SGHRS and CDR2 YFSETQ. The germline V and J ends were trimmed by 0 bases and 4 bases, with 14 bases remaining between them. The CDR3 spells CASSLVGGKEYEQYF. CDR3 nucleotide sequence: TGCGCCAGCAGCTTGGTTGGCGGGAAGGAGTACGAGCAGTACTTC.

This clone has only a few counts. This chain joins TRBV5-1 and TRBJ1-6, with 8 bases fitting TRBD1. The CDR3 has 17 amino acids. The J segment lost 10 bases and the V segment lost 4 bases, leaving 16 bases of the junction unmatched. CDR1 and CDR2 from the germline V gene are SGHRS and YFSETQ. CDR3 amino acids: CASSTTGTGLGGSPLHF. Written as DNA, the CDR3 is TGCGCCAGCAGCACCACCGGGACAGGTTTGGGGGGATCACCCCTCCACTTT.

This clone has a handful of counts. This chain links TRBV4-3 with TRBJ2-1; TRBD2 matches at 7 bases. Germline V gene data show CDR1 as LGHNA and CDR2 as YSLEER. Trimming at V came to 0 bases and at J to 7 bases, leaving 6 bases not matched to a gene. The CDR3 totals 15 residues. CDR3 sequence reads: CASSQDIGAGNEQFF. The CDR3 coding sequence is TGCGCCAGCAGCCAAGATATCGGAGCGGGGAATGAGCAGTTCTTC.

This clone was counted a single time. The genes are TRBV20-1 and TRBJ2-3; 7 nucleotides align to TRBD2. Germline CDR1 and CDR2: DFQATT and SNEGSKA (reference sequence). The length of the CDR3 is 11 residues. The CDR3 DNA follows: TGCAGCTGGGGGGGGAGAGATACGCAGTATTTT. This codes for CSWGGRDTQYF.

V gene TRBV5-4 combines with J gene TRBJ2-5, with 10 bases identical to TRBD1. The CDR3 sequence is 15 residues long. The germline CDR1 and CDR2 sequences are SGHNT and YYREEE (reference sequence). V shed 0 bases and J 4 bases; nucleotides not matched to a gene: 3. This chain's CDR3 is CASSLAGTGVETQYF. In nucleotides, the CDR3 is TGTGCCAGCAGCTTGGCTGGGACAGGGGTAGAGACCCAGTACTTC.

This chain uses TRBV6-5 with TRBJ2-1; either TRBD1 or TRBD2 may fit D (5 bases each). This CDR3 has 14 residues. Germline V gives CDR1 MNHEY, CDR2 SVGAGI. V lost 5 bases and J lost 9, with 17 bases in between. The CDR3 spells CASSLGTSSGEQFF. For the CDR3, the DNA is TGTGCCAGCAGTCTTGGGACGTCCTCGGGTGAGCAGTTCTTC.

This sequence joins TRBV7-6 and TRBJ2-1; a possible D gene is TRBD2 (5 bases). Per germline, CDR1 SGHVS and CDR2 FNYEAQ. V was clipped by 2 bases and J by 16 bases, with 15 bases between them. CDR3 length equals 12 residues. CDR3 loop: CASSLPLDWKFF. The CDR3 DNA sequence: TGTGCCAGCAGCTTACCGCTGGACTGGAAATTCTTC. Drawing the rest from reference TRBV7-6 and TRBJ2-1, the complete variable domain is GAGVSQSPRYKVTKRGQDVALRCDPISGHVSLYWYRQALGQGPEFLTYFNYEAQQDKSGLPNDRFSAERPEGSISTLTIQRTEQRDSAMYRCASSLPLDWKFFGPGTRLTVL.

The CDR3 reads CASSSWTGSTDTQYF. In DNA form, the CDR3 reads TGTGCCAGCAGCTCCTGGACAGGGTCGACAGATACGCAGTATTTT. The V call is TRBV9, the J call TRBJ2-3; 8 bases agree with TRBD1. The germline CDR1 and CDR2 sequences are SGDLS and YYNGEE. The J segment lost 3 bases and the V segment lost 4 bases, leaving 7 bases of the junction unmatched. The CDR3 extends over 15 amino acids.

The chain's CDR3 is CASSQTPLGQEQFF. The CDR3 region has the DNA TGTGCCAGCAGCCAAACCCCCCTAGGGCAGGAGCAGTTCTTC. The chain carries TRBV13 and TRBJ2-1; D is unclear. Trimming cost V 5 bases and J 10 bases, with 18 bases left between them. The germline V gene has CDR1 PRHDT and CDR2 FYEKMQ (reference sequence). The CDR3 loop spans 14 amino acids.

The J gene is TRBJ1-4, the V gene TRBV19, with unresolved D. Germline CDR1 and CDR2: LNHDA and SQIVND (reference sequence). The germline V and J ends were trimmed by 3 bases and 6 bases, with 5 bases remaining between them. This CDR3 contains 12 residues. CDR3 loop: CASSISDEKLFF. The DNA for the CDR3 is TGTGCCAGTAGTATCTCAGATGAAAAACTGTTTTTT.

V and J are TRBV29-1 and TRBJ2-5, with 12 bases that match TRBD1. After removal of 6 bases from V and 5 bases from J, the junction contained 7 bases not matched to a gene. There are 14 residues in the CDR3. Germline CDR1 and CDR2: SQVTM and ANQGSEA. CDR3 protein: CSVSGTGGWETQYF. The CDR3, as DNA: TGCAGCGTGTCCGGGACAGGGGGCTGGGAGACCCAGTACTTC.

The chain employs TRBV19 and TRBJ2-1, with D perhaps being TRBD1 or TRBD2 (5 bases each). V shed 3 bases and J shed 12 bases, with 15 bases lying between them. From germline, CDR1 is LNHDA and CDR2 SQIVND (reference sequence). This CDR3 contains 13 residues. In DNA form, the CDR3 reads TGTGCCAGTAGTATGGGGCGAGGGACGCTGCAGTTCTTC. It translates to CASSMGRGTLQFF. The variable domain in full, completed from reference TRBV19 and TRBJ2-1, reads DGGITQSPKYLFRKEGQNVTLSCEQNLNHDAMYWYRQDPGQGLRLIYYSQIVNDFQKGDIAEGYSVSREKKESFPLTVTSAQKNPTAFYLCASSMGRGTLQFFGPGTRLTVL.

With regard to this clone: Likely a read error: the CDR3 ends without its conserved phenylalanine or tryptophan. The DNA is omitted, as the CDR3 cannot be located on it reliably, and the CDR3 follows TCRdb's listing. This chain uses TRBV23-1 with TRBJ2-2. TRBV23-1 is an ORF, with its function uncertain. The CDR3 sequence runs 8 residues, both termini included. CDR3 sequence reads: CASKRAYC.

By share, this clone ranks as medium-sized. The gene calls are TRBV28 and TRBJ1-1; 8 nucleotides line up with TRBD1. The germline V gene has CDR1 MDHEN and CDR2 SYDVKM. V shed 5 bases and J 10 bases; nucleotides not matched to a gene: 9. This CDR3 region has 13 residues. CDR3 sequence: CASSPGQDPPAFF. DNA for the CDR3: TGTGCCAGCAGTCCGGGACAGGACCCCCCAGCTTTCTTT.

The V and J genes are TRBV7-9 and TRBJ1-4, with TRBD1 matching over 9 bases. CDR1 is SEHNR, CDR2 FQNEAQ, per germline (reference sequence). V shed 5 bases and J 14 bases; nucleotides not matched to a gene: 6. There are 12 residues in the CDR3. The CDR3 nucleotides are TGTGCCAGCAGCCTTTCGGACAGGGGTCTGTTTTTT. This encodes CASSLSDRGLFF.

The rearrangement uses TRBV19 and TRBJ2-7; 7 bases line up with TRBD1. The trim removed 5 bases at V and 5 bases at J, leaving 9 bases unmatched. CDR3 size: 14 residues. CDR1 and CDR2 (germline): LNHDA, SQIVND (reference sequence). Here the CDR3 DNA reads TGTGCCAGTAGTCGTATTGGACAGGTTGACGAGCAGTACTTC. Protein: CASSRIGQVDEQYF.

The chain combines TRBV21-1 with TRBJ2-3; the table names TRBD1, a call not compared with the DNA. TRBV21-1 is tagged as a pseudogene. There are 16 residues in the CDR3. The chain's CDR3 is CASSPHGDRGHWTQYF. In DNA, the CDR3 is TGTGCCAGCAGCCCACATGGGGACAGGGGGCATTGGACGCAGTATTTT.

J is TRBJ2-1 and V is TRBV5-6; 7 bases are a match to TRBD2. Germline CDR1 SGHDT, CDR2 YYEEEE. J gave up 5 bases and V 4 bases, and 15 bases lay outside the gene matches. The length of the CDR3 is 17 residues. CDR3 in DNA: TGTGCCAGCAGCCCGGTGGGACGGGCGGGAGATAACAATGAGCAGTTCTTC. Translation: CASSPVGRAGDNNEQFF.